These 16 T cell receptor beta chains share one sample of origin, sequenced in a study of T cells after yellow fever vaccination. TCRdb reprocessed the 5' RACE reads via MiXCR and lists one record per CDR3 protein. The sample shows a few hundred thousand distinct CDR3 sequences, 3% to 4.5% of them seen only once. The sequencing here drew on PBMCs, taken 5 days after the yellow fever booster vaccination. These TCRs come from a man aged 18-30 years who received the YFV17D yellow fever vaccine.

The V call is TRBV7-2, the J call TRBJ1-3; 9 bases agree with TRBD1. V was pared by 5 bases and J by 4 bases, with 9 bases of the junction left unmatched. The CDR3 is 16 amino acids. Per germline, CDR1 SGHTA and CDR2 FQGNSA. Here the CDR3 reads CASSIRTGARGNTIYF. The CDR3 DNA reads as TGTGCCAGCAGCATACGGACAGGGGCCAGAGGAAACACCATATATTTT.

The rearrangement uses TRBV7-9 and TRBJ1-4; TRBD1 matches 7 bases. Germline lookup yields CDR1 SEHNR and CDR2 FQNEAQ (reference sequence). The ends lost 5 bases at V and 3 bases at J; junction bases unmatched: 3. The CDR3 totals 14 residues. CDR3 DNA: TGTGCCAGCAGCGTACAGGGGTCTAATGAAAAACTGTTTTTT. It translates to CASSVQGSNEKLFF.

This sequence joins TRBV12-3 or TRBV12-4 and TRBJ1-1; the D is unclear. The CDR3 consists of 11 residues. V shed 5 bases and J shed 6 bases, with 7 bases lying between them. The CDR3 protein is CASSPRAEAFF. In DNA, the CDR3 is TGTGCCAGCAGTCCAAGGGCTGAAGCTTTCTTT.

This rearrangement joins TRBV4-1 to TRBJ2-5; 7 nucleotides match TRBD2. Germline CDR1 MGHRA, CDR2 YSYEKL. V trimming: 0 bases; J trimming: 3 bases; junction bases outside the gene matches: 10. CDR3 size: 17 residues. The CDR3 region has the DNA TGCGCCAGCAGCCAAGATCGAACAGCGGGGAGGAAAGAGACCCAGTACTTC. Its protein is CASSQDRTAGRKETQYF.

This clonotype was found many times. V gene TRBV7-9 combines with J gene TRBJ2-3; D is perhaps TRBD1 (5 bases). The CDR3 length is 16 residues. Germline assignment: CDR1 SEHNR and CDR2 FQNEAQ (reference sequence). V was trimmed by 2 bases and J by 1 base, leaving 13 bases between them. The CDR3 bases are TGTGCCAGCAGCTTAAGCCTCACAGGAGGCACAGATACGCAGTATTTT. Protein: CASSLSLTGGTDTQYF.

This clonotype has more than one count but fewer than ten. The genes are TRBV29-1 and TRBJ2-7; D possibly corresponds to TRBD1 (5 bases). The CDR3 is 14 residues long. Trimming stripped 6 bases from V and 1 base from J, with 16 bases between. Germline loops: CDR1 SQVTM, CDR2 ANQGSEA. CDR3 sequence (DNA): TGCAGCGTAAGGGGCCAGGGCGAGTCCTACGAGCAGTACTTC. It translates to CSVRGQGESYEQYF.

This clonotype was counted only a few times. The chain has TRBV11-2 and TRBJ2-7; D tentatively fits TRBD1 or TRBD2 (5 bases each). Germline CDR1 reads SGHAT; CDR2 reads FQNNGV. V gave up 1 base and J gave up 6 bases, with 19 bases separating them. The length of the CDR3 is 16 residues. The DNA of the CDR3 is TGTGCCAGCAGCTTAGCATCTGGTGGGTATGGGGGCGAGCAGTACTTC. This codes for CASSLASGGYGGEQYF.

This clonotype appeared a single time. This CDR3 is missing its conserved last phenylalanine or tryptophan, likely due to a read error. The chain combines TRBV4-2 with TRBJ1-1; no definite D call. Germline CDR1 is LGHNA and CDR2 is YNFKEQ. Trimming took off 1 base at V and 6 bases at J, with 6 bases between the two ends. This CDR3 comprises 12 residues. The DNA for the CDR3 is TGTGCCAGCAGCCAAGGGGATGCTGAAGCTTTCATT. Residues: CASSQGDAEAFI.

This clonotype was observed a handful of times. The chain recombines TRBV28 with TRBJ1-1, with 7 bases lining up with TRBD1. J was trimmed by 5 bases and V by 6 bases; bases with no gene match: 12. There are 15 residues in the CDR3. Germline-derived CDR1 and CDR2 are MDHEN and SYDVKM. The CDR3 is CASRQGNSDWTEAFF. DNA for the CDR3: TGTGCCAGCAGACAGGGGAATTCGGATTGGACTGAAGCTTTCTTT.

This clonotype was recorded many times. The genes are TRBV12-3 or TRBV12-4 and TRBJ1-1; D is perhaps TRBD1 (5 bases). This CDR3 is 14 amino acids long. The V and J ends lost 3 bases and 1 base respectively, with 9 bases between them. Written as DNA, the CDR3 is TGTGCCAGCAGTTTCTCCCAGGGGAACACTGAAGCTTTCTTT. Protein: CASSFSQGNTEAFF.

The chain joins TRBV6-2 or TRBV6-3 to TRBJ2-7; 7 bases agree with TRBD2. CDR3 length: 13 residues. Germline loops: CDR1 MNHEY, CDR2 SVGEGT. V was clipped by 7 bases and J by 7 bases; unmatched bases: 10. Written as DNA, the CDR3 is TGTGCCAGCACCCTGGGGGGGTTCGGAGAGCAGTACGTC. Translated, it gives CASTLGGFGEQYV.

Many counts were recorded for this clonotype. The CDR3: CASSQEGATNEKLFF. CDR3 DNA: TGTGCCAGCAGCCAAGAAGGGGCAACTAATGAAAAACTGTTTTTT. The chain uses TRBV3-1 and TRBJ1-4; a possible D gene is TRBD1 (5 bases). The CDR3 spans 15 residues. Germline V gene lookup returns CDR1 LGHDT and CDR2 YNNKEL (reference sequence). The V and J ends lost 0 bases and 0 bases respectively, with 5 bases between them.

The table lists this clonotype with many counts. The chain employs TRBV5-1 and TRBJ1-5, with D maybe TRBD1 (6 bases). This CDR3 has 15 amino acids. The germline V gene encodes CDR1 SGHRS and CDR2 YFSETQ. Trimming shortened V by 0 bases and J by 4 bases, and 11 bases separated the two germline ends. CDR3 region: CASSLAGQPNQPQHF. For the CDR3, the DNA is TGCGCCAGCAGCTTGGCCGGACAGCCGAATCAGCCCCAGCATTTT.

Ten or more counts support this clonotype. This chain joins TRBV7-3 and TRBJ2-2; weak D call: TRBD2 (6 bases). The V end lost 6 bases, the J end lost 6 bases, and 11 bases lay between the germline ends. The CDR3 spans 13 residues. The germline V gene encodes CDR1 SGHTA and CDR2 FQGTGA. CDR3 in DNA: TGTGCCAGCAGTTCGGGGGAGCCCGGGGAGCTGTTTTTT. Encoded protein: CASSSGEPGELFF.

This clonotype was seen at least ten times. This chain uses TRBV5-1 with TRBJ1-2, with D hard to call. CDR3 size: 12 residues. The V and J ends lost 4 bases and 7 bases respectively, with 11 bases between them. CDR1 and CDR2 (germline): SGHRS, YFSETQ. The CDR3 loop reads CASSGVPGGYTF. CDR3 DNA: TGCGCCAGCAGCGGCGTCCCGGGTGGCTACACCTTC.

This clonotype was picked up a small number of times. The chain has TRBV5-1 and TRBJ1-6; D may be TRBD1 (6 bases). Germline V lookup: CDR1 SGHRS, CDR2 YFSETQ. This CDR3 has 15 residues. The V gene lost 2 bases and the J gene lost 6 bases, with 12 bases spanning the gap. CDR3 DNA: TGCGCCAGCAGCTTTGCCGGGGGCAGTAATTCACCCCTCCACTTT. This encodes CASSFAGGSNSPLHF.